Listed below are T cell receptor beta chains from one sample, sequenced in a study of beta chain features in type 1 diabetes. The table came from immunoSEQ multiplex PCR; TCRdb's copy has only in-frame clones and leaves some out. Of some 270,000 clones listed, about a tenth are singletons. The sequenced sample consisted of naive CD4+ T cells from blood. These receptors originate from a man in his thirties or forties with type 1 diabetes. The CDR3 runs from the conserved cysteine through the conserved F or W. A D gene is named only where the DNA matches it firmly. The size entry is marked missing in some rows and otherwise reads once, few, many or a size class.

v_gene	j_gene	d_gene	abundance	CDR3nt	CDR3aa
TRBV9	TRBJ2-5	TRBD2	few	TGTGCCAGCAGCGTCGGGGCTAGCGGGGGTAAGACCCAGTACTTC	CASSVGASGGKTQYF
TRBV2	TRBJ2-5	NA	few	TGTGCCAGCAGTGAAGGGGGGGAAGAGACCCAGTACTTC	CASSEGGEETQYF
TRBV7-9	TRBJ2-7	TRBD1	NA	TGTGCCAGCAGCTTACCGAGGACAGGGCCGGGGGAGCAGTACTTC	CASSLPRTGPGEQYF
TRBV18	TRBJ1-2	NA	NA	TGTGCCAGCTCACCCTCTGCGGGGAACTATGGCTACACCTTC	CASSPSAGNYGYTF
TRBV7-9	TRBJ1-1	NA	NA	TGTGCCAGCAGCTTTACAGGGTCCAGAACTGAAGCTTTCTTT	CASSFTGSRTEAFF
TRBV5-1	TRBJ2-4	TRBD1	few	TGCGCCAGCAGCTTTCAAGGACAGGGGCAGTACTTC	CASSFQGQGQYF
TRBV7-2	TRBJ2-1	NA	NA	TGTGCCAGCAGCTCCGCTAGTGGGAGAGGTGATGAGCAGTTCTTC	CASSSASGRGDEQFF
TRBV2	TRBJ1-4	NA	NA	TGTGCCAGCAGTGAATTTTGGACCGGAGGGAATGAAAAACTGTTTTTT	CASSEFWTGGNEKLFF
TRBV9	TRBJ2-3	NA	few	TGTGCCAGCAGCGTAGGCGGGGATACGCAGTATTTT	CASSVGGDTQYF
TRBV7-9	TRBJ2-5	NA	NA	TGTGCCAGCAGCTTGGGACACCTCCAAGAGACCCAGTACTTC	CASSLGHLQETQYF
TRBV9	TRBJ1-2	NA	NA	TGTGCCAGCAGCGTAACCCCACAGGACTATGGCTACACCTTC	CASSVTPQDYGYTF
TRBV7-9	TRBJ2-1	TRBD2	few	TGTGCCAGCGGGGGGGTCTTATACAATGAGCAGTTCTTC	CASGGVLYNEQFF
TRBV29-1	TRBJ1-2	NA	NA	TGCAGCGCCTGGGAGGGGTTGAACTATGGCTACACCTTC	CSAWEGLNYGYTF
TRBV14	TRBJ2-5	NA	NA	TGTGCCAGCAGTCTCGTCCATGGAGTGGGGACCCAGTACTTC	CASSLVHGVGTQYF
TRBV30	TRBJ1-5	TRBD1	few	TGTGCCTGGGGGGACAGATCCAATCAGCCCCAGCATTTT	CAWGDRSNQPQHF
TRBV4-3	TRBJ2-3	TRBD2	NA	TGCGCCAGCAGCCAAGATACGCGGGGGGGGGATTTT	CASSQDTRGGDF
TRBV6-5	TRBJ2-7	TRBD1	NA	TGTGCCAGCAGCTCTAACTACGGACAGGGTGGCGAGCAGTACTTC	CASSSNYGQGGEQYF
TRBV27	TRBJ2-5	TRBD2	NA	TGTGCCAGCTCCAGCGGGGCTTCGGGGACCCAGTACTTC	CASSSGASGTQYF
TRBV18	TRBJ2-7	TRBD1	NA	TGTGCCAGCTCCCGGGACAGCTCCTACGAGCAGTACTTC	CASSRDSSYEQYF
TRBV5-4	TRBJ2-5	NA	NA	TGTGCCAGCAGCTTGGGGAGCAGCACCATGGAGACCCAGTACTTC	CASSLGSSTMETQYF
TRBV7-9	TRBJ2-7	TRBD1	few	TGTGCCAGCAGCCGGTTCAGGGGGCAAGGCTCCTACGAGCAGTACTTC	CASSRFRGQGSYEQYF
TRBV7-9	TRBJ2-7	TRBD2	NA	TGTGCCAGCAGCTTCCCCGGGAGCGGGGGACCGTCCGAGCAGTACTTC	CASSFPGSGGPSEQYF
TRBV6-1	TRBJ2-3	NA	few	TGTGCCAGCAGTGACGGCTTCAGGGGTCAGACGCAGTATTTT	CASSDGFRGQTQYF
TRBV28	TRBJ1-1	NA	few	TGTGCCAGCAGTCAGACAGGACTCCCGAACACTGAAGCTTTCTTT	CASSQTGLPNTEAFF
TRBV7-9	TRBJ1-3	NA	few	TGTGCCAGCAGCTCGGTGACACATACTGGAAACACCATATATTTT	CASSSVTHTGNTIYF
TRBV29-1	TRBJ2-3	TRBD2	NA	TGCAGCGCCCGGGGAGGGGATACGCAGTATTTT	CSARGGDTQYF
TRBV6-5	TRBJ1-1	NA	NA	TGTGCCAGCAGCCCTGGGGGGGTGAACACTGAAGCTTTCTTT	CASSPGGVNTEAFF
TRBV9	TRBJ1-2	NA	few	TGTGCCAGCAGCGGACCGACAGTGATCTATGGCTACACCTTC	CASSGPTVIYGYTF
TRBV7-2	TRBJ1-6	NA	few	TGTGCCAGCAGCTTCAATAATTCACCCCTCCACTTT	CASSFNNSPLHF
TRBV18	TRBJ2-7	TRBD1	few	TGTGCCAGCTCAGGTCTGGGACAGGGGTCCTACGAGCAGTACTTC	CASSGLGQGSYEQYF
TRBV9	TRBJ2-1	NA	few	TGTGCCAGCAGCGTAGGACTGGCCTACAATGAGCAGTTCTTC	CASSVGLAYNEQFF
TRBV7-8	TRBJ2-7	TRBD1	NA	TGTGCCAGCAGCTTGGACAGGGGGTTCAACGAGCAGTACTTC	CASSLDRGFNEQYF
TRBV11-2	TRBJ1-5	TRBD1	few	TGTGCCAGCAGCTTAGGGCCGACAGGGGGTCAGCCCCAGCATTTT	CASSLGPTGGQPQHF
TRBV9	TRBJ2-6	NA	few	TGTGCCAGCAGCGTCTGGAGGGACTCTGGGGCCAACGTCCTGACTTTC	CASSVWRDSGANVLTF
TRBV4-3	TRBJ2-3	NA	NA	TGCGCCAGCAGCCGACTAGAGGGGACAGATACGCAGTATTTT	CASSRLEGTDTQYF
TRBV30	TRBJ2-5	TRBD2	few	TGTGCCTGGAGTGTAAGGAGGATTAGCGGGGGGGCTCCGGAGACCCAGTACTTC	CAWSVRRISGGAPETQYF
TRBV29-1	TRBJ2-3	TRBD2	NA	TGCAGCGTATCGTCCGGGGCCGGGGGGACAGATACGCAGTATTTT	CSVSSGAGGTDTQYF
TRBV30	TRBJ1-5	NA	NA	TGTGCCTGGAGTGGGACAGCTCGGAATCAGCCCCAGCATTTT	CAWSGTARNQPQHF
TRBV5-1	TRBJ2-5	NA	few	TGCGCCAGCAGCTTGGGGCAGGGAGAGACCCAGTACTTC	CASSLGQGETQYF
TRBV2	TRBJ1-2	TRBD1	NA	TGTGCCAGCAGCCCAGGGGGCGCGGGGTATGGCTACACCTTC	CASSPGGAGYGYTF
TRBV12-5	TRBJ2-1	NA	NA	TGTGCTAGTGGCTCCCGTCGGGATGAGCAGTTCTTC	CASGSRRDEQFF
TRBV29-1	TRBJ1-2	NA	NA	TGCAGCGTCCGACCAACCCCGGGACTCTCCCTCTATGGCTACACCTTC	CSVRPTPGLSLYGYTF
TRBV29-1	TRBJ2-1	NA	few	TGCAGCGTTTCTAGCAGGACCTCCTACAATGAGCAGTTCTTC	CSVSSRTSYNEQFF